This T cell receptor beta chain is drawn from a study of post-analysis software for immune sequencing data. Study results and limitations: Strong co-clustering by F measure was evident for samples that had been prepared in the same batch. Comparison of patients with controls showed five TRBV segments more frequent in patients, TRBV5-6, TRBV5-1 and TRBV20-1 among them.

CDR1 and CDR2 (germline): WSHSY, SAAADI. CDR3 length: 13 amino acids. Unmatched junction bases numbered 7, after V lost 7 bases and J lost 7 bases. This clonotype was seen a few times. What it binds is not known. cDNA libraries for TCR beta contained unique molecular identifiers. TCRdb fed the PCR reads into MiXCR, producing one record per CDR3 protein. The table lists more than 500,000 distinct CDR3 sequences, approximately 31% of them singletons. Specimen: blood. This receptor was identified in a girl between 2 and 17 years old with multiple sclerosis. This chain links TRBV10-2 with TRBJ1-5; 7 nucleotides align to TRBD1. The CDR3 here is CASMDRFRQPQHF. CDR3 coding DNA: TGCGCCAGCATGGACAGGTTTCGCCAGCCCCAGCATTTT.